A single sample is the source of the 24 T cell receptor beta chains below, sequenced in a study of CD8+ T cells in alopecia areata. The treatment here: oral pan-JAK inhibitor, 5-10 mg twice daily. The authors extracted RNA and reverse transcribed it into cDNA as the sequencing template. TCRdb's table, derived via immunoSEQ multiplex PCR, lists solely in-frame clones and lacks some. The table shows approximately 100,000 clones, with about three fifths occurring only once. The material was CD8+ T cells sorted from blood, obtained at week 56, from a patient treated with tofacitinib. Receptors were obtained from a human donor with alopecia areata.

This chain connects TRBV27 to TRBJ2-3; D not certain. V shed 3 bases and J shed 2 bases, with 9 bases lying between them. This CDR3 comprises 14 residues. CDR1 and CDR2 from the germline V gene are MNHEY and SMNVEV (reference sequence). The DNA for the CDR3 is TGTGCCAGCAGTTTTCTTGCGAACACAGATACGCAGTATTTT. Protein product: CASSFLANTDTQYF.

The chain recombines TRBV5-4 with TRBJ2-7; D possibly matches TRBD1 or TRBD2 (5 bases each). There are 16 residues in the CDR3. Germline CDR1 is SGHNT and CDR2 is YYREEE (reference sequence). V was trimmed by 10 bases and J by 2 bases, leaving 25 bases between them. CDR3 in amino acids: CAPHQNPGRTAYEQYF. The CDR3 bases are TGTGCCCCCCATCAAAACCCGGGACGCACAGCCTACGAGCAGTACTTC.

CDR3 protein: CATSRVGADSSTDTQYF. The DNA of the CDR3 is TGTGCCACCAGCAGAGTTGGAGCCGACTCTAGCACAGATACGCAGTATTTT. The rearrangement uses TRBV15 and TRBJ2-3; no clear D. The V and J ends lost 1 base and 0 bases respectively, with 14 bases between them. This CDR3 contains 17 residues. Germline V gives CDR1 LNHNV, CDR2 YYDKDF (reference sequence).

The V and J genes are TRBV10-3 and TRBJ2-1; TRBD1 matches 8 bases. Germline-derived CDR1 and CDR2 are ENHRY and SYGVKD. This CDR3 spans 16 amino acids. The V segment lost 1 base and the J segment 5 bases; nucleotides outside the gene matches: 7. This chain's CDR3 is CAISEYDRGRDNEQFF. CDR3 DNA sequence: TGTGCCATCAGTGAGTACGACAGGGGCCGGGACAATGAGCAGTTCTTC.

This sequence joins TRBV2 and TRBJ2-1; D is undetermined. This CDR3 comprises 16 residues. V shed 9 bases and J shed 0 bases, with 18 bases lying between them. CDR1 and CDR2 from the germline V gene are SNHLY and FYNNEI. This CDR3 is CARFLDPASSYNEQFF. CDR3 sequence (DNA): TGTGCCAGGTTTCTGGACCCTGCGAGCTCCTACAATGAGCAGTTCTTC.

This clone was observed a few times. The chain is built from TRBV5-6 and TRBJ1-2, with D perhaps matching TRBD1 (6 bases). The germline V gene has CDR1 SGHDT and CDR2 YYEEEE. This CDR3 is 15 amino acids long. Trimming pared 1 base from V and 4 bases from J, leaving 14 bases between. CDR3 in DNA: TGTGCCAGCAGCTTGCGGGACATCGAAAGCTATGGCTACACCTTC. This gives the protein CASSLRDIESYGYTF.

This chain links TRBV5-1 with TRBJ2-1; D ambiguous. The CDR3 is 12 amino acids. Germline V gene lookup returns CDR1 SGHRS and CDR2 YFSETQ. With 2 bases removed from V and 3 bases from J, the gap between germline ends came to 3 bases. The CDR3 nucleotides are TGCGCCAGCAGCTTCAACTACAATGAGCAGTTCTTC. Its translation: CASSFNYNEQFF.

Ten or more counts support this clone. The V call is TRBV7-9, the J call TRBJ2-1, with D perhaps being TRBD1 or TRBD2 (5 bases each). This CDR3 spans 14 amino acids. Trimming took off 1 base at V and 8 bases at J, with 12 bases between the two ends. Germline V gives CDR1 SEHNR, CDR2 FQNEAQ (reference sequence). For the CDR3, the DNA is TGTGCCAGCAGCTTAGACGGGGCCAGCGATGAGCAGTTCTTC. It yields the protein CASSLDGASDEQFF.

The chain joins TRBV5-1 to TRBJ2-3, with 10 bases aligning to TRBD1. Germline CDR1 reads SGHRS; CDR2 reads YFSETQ. This CDR3 has 16 amino acids. The ends lost 1 base at V and 6 bases at J; junction bases unmatched: 8. The CDR3 DNA follows: TGCGCCAGCAGCTTGTTTATCGGGACAGGGGTCGATACGCAGTATTTT. Translated, it gives CASSLFIGTGVDTQYF. The variable domain in full, completed from reference TRBV5-1 and TRBJ2-3, reads KAGVTQTPRYLIKTRGQQVTLSCSPISGHRSVSWYQQTPGQGLQFLFEYFSETQRNKGNFPGRFSGRQFSNSRSEMNVSTLELGDSALYLCASSLFIGTGVDTQYFGPGTRLTVL.

The chain uses TRBV19 and TRBJ2-3, with 8 bases lining up with TRBD1. The J segment lost 2 bases and the V segment lost 5 bases, leaving 6 bases of the junction unmatched. The CDR3 covers 15 residues. Germline values: CDR1 LNHDA, CDR2 SQIVND (reference sequence). CDR3 coding DNA: TGTGCCAGTAGTGACTCAGGGGGCCACACAGATACGCAGTATTTT. Translating it yields CASSDSGGHTDTQYF.

This clone came up a few times. The CDR3 loop is CASRGVNSPLHF. The CDR3 region has the DNA TGTGCCAGCAGGGGGGTTAATTCACCCCTCCACTTT. The rearrangement links TRBV28 to TRBJ1-6, with a tentative D call TRBD1 (5 bases). Trimming pared 6 bases from V and 6 bases from J, leaving 6 bases between. Germline values: CDR1 MDHEN, CDR2 SYDVKM. The CDR3 has 12 residues.

The chain employs TRBV5-1 and TRBJ2-4, with 10 bases matching TRBD1. J gave up 7 bases and V 4 bases, and 5 bases lay outside the gene matches. The CDR3 sequence is 14 residues long. Germline CDR1 reads SGHRS; CDR2 reads YFSETQ. CDR3: CASSPGGQGNIQYF. Written as DNA, the CDR3 is TGCGCCAGCAGCCCCGGGGGACAGGGGAACATTCAGTACTTC.

This clone was picked up one time. This chain connects TRBV19 to TRBJ1-2, with a weak D call TRBD1 (5 bases). The CDR3 is 13 amino acids. Trimming cost V 3 bases and J 6 bases, with 11 bases left between them. Germline values: CDR1 LNHDA, CDR2 SQIVND (reference sequence). The CDR3 nucleotides are TGTGCCAGTAGTATGGGTCTGGGGGATGGCTACACCTTC. It encodes CASSMGLGDGYTF.

The J gene is TRBJ2-1, the V gene TRBV7-9; TRBD2 is a possible D gene (6 bases). Germline CDR1 is SEHNR and CDR2 is FQNEAQ (reference sequence). Trimming left V 10 bases short and J 0 bases short, with 13 bases between. This CDR3 has 14 residues. The CDR3 DNA reads TGTGCCACCCGAACGGGGGACTCCTACAATGAGCAGTTCTTC. This encodes CATRTGDSYNEQFF.

This clone was detected a few times. The chain recombines TRBV4-1 with TRBJ2-1; TRBD1 aligns across 7 bases. CDR3 length equals 14 residues. The V and J ends lost 3 bases and 9 bases, in that order; junction bases with no gene match: 8. The germline V gene has CDR1 MGHRA and CDR2 YSYEKL. The CDR3 loop reads CASSQYAGGREQFF. The DNA of the CDR3 is TGCGCCAGCAGCCAGTACGCAGGGGGACGTGAGCAGTTCTTC.

Here the CDR3 DNA reads TGTGCCAGCAGATTAAACCCCGGGACAGGGTCACCCTATGGCTACACCTTC. Translation: CASRLNPGTGSPYGYTF. The J gene is TRBJ1-2, the V gene TRBV7-9; 9 bases match TRBD1. V lost 6 bases to trimming and J lost 4 bases; unmatched junction nucleotides: 15. The germline V gene has CDR1 SEHNR and CDR2 FQNEAQ (reference sequence). This CDR3 spans 17 amino acids.

This clone was seen a handful of times. Sequence at one end of the junction differs from germline and may be a read error. The rearrangement links TRBV29-1 to TRBJ1-2, with D possibly matching TRBD1 (5 bases). Germline-derived CDR1 and CDR2 are SQVTM and ANQGSEA. The CDR3 runs to 9 residues. CDR3 region: CSVERDGPF. The CDR3 coding sequence is TGCAGCGTTGAAAGGGACGGGCCGTTC.

This chain connects TRBV5-1 to TRBJ2-1, with TRBD2 identical over 9 bases. J lost 7 bases, V lost 1 base, and 3 bases had no gene match. This CDR3 has 14 amino acids. The germline V gene encodes CDR1 SGHRS and CDR2 YFSETQ. The CDR3 loop is CASSLWLAGNEQFF. The CDR3 DNA reads TGCGCCAGCAGCTTGTGGCTAGCGGGGAATGAGCAGTTCTTC. Combining the CDR3 with reference TRBV5-1 and TRBJ2-1 gives the whole variable domain KAGVTQTPRYLIKTRGQQVTLSCSPISGHRSVSWYQQTPGQGLQFLFEYFSETQRNKGNFPGRFSGRQFSNSRSEMNVSTLELGDSALYLCASSLWLAGNEQFFGPGTRLTVL.

V and J are TRBV5-1 and TRBJ2-5, with 7 bases matching TRBD1. CDR3 length: 14 amino acids. V gave up 0 bases and J gave up 5 bases; unmatched junction bases: 4. In germline, CDR1 is SGHRS, CDR2 YFSETQ. The CDR3: CASSLVTGLETQYF. The CDR3 DNA reads as TGCGCCAGCAGCTTGGTGACAGGGTTGGAGACCCAGTACTTC.

This rearrangement joins TRBV14 to TRBJ2-7, with D perhaps matching TRBD1 or TRBD2 (5 bases each). The CDR3 length is 15 residues. V was trimmed by 3 bases and J by 5 bases, leaving 17 bases between them. CDR1 is SGHDN, CDR2 FVKESK, per germline. The CDR3 sequence is CASSHGGSSSDEQYF. CDR3 nucleotides: TGTGCCAGCAGCCATGGGGGATCCTCTTCGGACGAGCAGTACTTC.

The V call is TRBV5-1, the J call TRBJ2-7; D gene uncertain. This CDR3 has 13 residues. CDR1 and CDR2 (germline): SGHRS, YFSETQ. V gave up 1 base and J gave up 6 bases, with 11 bases separating them. CDR3 residues: CASSLYSQAEQYF. CDR3 coding DNA: TGCGCCAGCAGCTTGTATTCCCAAGCCGAGCAGTACTTC.

The genes are TRBV9 and TRBJ2-1; 8 bases agree with TRBD1. Per germline, CDR1 SGDLS and CDR2 YYNGEE. CDR3 size: 16 residues. V lost 4 bases, J lost 5 bases, and 11 bases stayed unmatched. The CDR3 loop is CASSSPGTGFNNEQFF. Written as DNA, the CDR3 is TGTGCCAGCAGCAGCCCCGGGACAGGCTTTAACAATGAGCAGTTCTTC.

This clone has a handful of counts. This chain links TRBV21-1 with TRBJ1-6. TRBV21-1 is recorded as a pseudogene. The CDR3 has 15 amino acids. CDR3 sequence reads: CASGPGVSYNSPLHF. In DNA form, the CDR3 reads TGTGCCAGCGGACCCGGGGTCTCCTATAATTCACCCCTCCACTTT.

This clone has a handful of counts. The gene calls are TRBV10-3 and TRBJ2-1; 14 bases map to TRBD2. CDR1 is ENHRY, CDR2 SYGVKD, per germline. CDR3 length: 15 residues. V shed 4 bases, J shed 6 bases, and the junction held 2 bases outside the gene matches. In DNA, the CDR3 is TGTGCCATCAGTGGGACTAGCGGGGGGTCCAATGAGCAGTTCTTC. Its translation: CAISGTSGGSNEQFF.